The clone carrying this TCR beta chain was seen only once. The CDR3 contains 16 residues. The germline CDR1 and CDR2 sequences are KGHSH and LQKENI. Trimming took off 3 bases at V and 11 bases at J, with 20 bases between the two ends. How the authors handled the data: Amplification of reference gene primers was used by the study to estimate nucleated cell counts. Some clones are missing from TCRdb's copy, which holds only in-frame ones; the method was immunoSEQ multiplex PCR. The V and J calls and clone size were taken over from that table, and D and trimming were inferred from the DNA. The profile shows 55,000 to 70,000 clones, around 90% of them singletons. This sample is part of a study of blood T cell repertoires in COVID-19. For the study at large: Acute and convalescent COVID-19 samples came from the United States, Italy and Spain.

Seattle patients were enrolled during active infection and followed longitudinally. This clonotype originated in a man between 35 and 55 years old with COVID-19, enrolled during active disease. Sequencing was done on a sample of peripheral blood. The chain employs TRBV18 and TRBJ1-6; the D gene is possibly TRBD1 (6 bases). The CDR3 region is CASSPPRGGLGTPLHF. The CDR3 nucleotides read TGTGCCAGCTCACCTCCGCGAGGGGGTTTAGGGACACCCCTCCACTTT.